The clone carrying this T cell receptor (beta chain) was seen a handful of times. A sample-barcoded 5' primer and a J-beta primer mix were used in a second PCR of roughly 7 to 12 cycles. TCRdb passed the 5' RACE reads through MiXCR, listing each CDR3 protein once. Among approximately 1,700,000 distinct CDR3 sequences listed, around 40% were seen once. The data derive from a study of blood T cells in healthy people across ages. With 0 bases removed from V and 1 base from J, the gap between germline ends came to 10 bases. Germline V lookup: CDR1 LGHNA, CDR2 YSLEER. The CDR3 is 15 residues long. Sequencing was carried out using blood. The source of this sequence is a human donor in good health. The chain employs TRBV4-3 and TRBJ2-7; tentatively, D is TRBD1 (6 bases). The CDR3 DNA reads TGCGCCAGCAGCCAAGATGAGGGGGTATCCTACGAGCAGTACTTC. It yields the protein CASSQDEGVSYEQYF.